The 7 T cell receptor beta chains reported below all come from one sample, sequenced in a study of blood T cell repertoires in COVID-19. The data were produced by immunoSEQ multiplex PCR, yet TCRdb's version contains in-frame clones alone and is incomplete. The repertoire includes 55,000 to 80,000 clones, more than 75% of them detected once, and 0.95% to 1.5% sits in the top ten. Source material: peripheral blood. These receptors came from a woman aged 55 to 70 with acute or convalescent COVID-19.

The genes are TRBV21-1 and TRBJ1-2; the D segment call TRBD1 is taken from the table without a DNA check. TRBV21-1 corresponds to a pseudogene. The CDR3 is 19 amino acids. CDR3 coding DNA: TGTGCCAGCAGCAAAACGGTCCAAGACAGGCTAAAACGGGGCTATGGCTACACCTTC. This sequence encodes CASSKTVQDRLKRGYGYTF.

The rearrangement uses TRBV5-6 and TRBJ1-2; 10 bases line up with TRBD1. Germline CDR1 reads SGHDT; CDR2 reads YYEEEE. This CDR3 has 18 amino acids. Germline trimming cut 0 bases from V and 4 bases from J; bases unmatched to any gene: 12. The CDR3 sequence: CASSLAGTGESSVYGYTF. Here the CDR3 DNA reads TGTGCCAGCAGCTTGGCCGGGACAGGGGAATCCTCAGTCTATGGCTACACCTTC.

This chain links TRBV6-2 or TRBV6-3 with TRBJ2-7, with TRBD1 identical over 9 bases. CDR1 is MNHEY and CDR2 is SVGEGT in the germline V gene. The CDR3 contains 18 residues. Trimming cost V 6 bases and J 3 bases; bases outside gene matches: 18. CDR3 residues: CASSPPPLGTGILYEQYV. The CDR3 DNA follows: TGTGCCAGCAGCCCACCGCCGCTAGGGACAGGGATCCTCTACGAGCAGTACGTC.

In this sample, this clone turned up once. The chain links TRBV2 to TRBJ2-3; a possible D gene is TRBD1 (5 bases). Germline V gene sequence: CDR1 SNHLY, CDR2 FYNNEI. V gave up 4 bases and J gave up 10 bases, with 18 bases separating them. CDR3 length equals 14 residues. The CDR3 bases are TGTGCCAGCAGTGGACCTCCTAGGGGCTCTCCGCAGTATTTT. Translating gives CASSGPPRGSPQYF.

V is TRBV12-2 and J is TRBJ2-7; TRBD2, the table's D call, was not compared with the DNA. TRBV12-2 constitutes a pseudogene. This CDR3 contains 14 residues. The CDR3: CASRLGRGRLEQYV. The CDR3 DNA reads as TGTGCAAGTCGCTTAGGGAGGGGCAGACTTGAGCAGTACGTC.

The CDR3 coding sequence is TGTGCCACCGCACGGGACCCCACTAGCTATGAGACCCAGTACTTC. This gives the protein CATARDPTSYETQYF. The J gene is TRBJ2-5, the V gene TRBV15; D possibly corresponds to TRBD2 (6 bases). Between the trimmed V and J ends, which lost 8 bases and 5 bases, there was a span of 21 bases. Germline loops: CDR1 LNHNV, CDR2 YYDKDF (reference sequence). The CDR3 extends over 15 amino acids.

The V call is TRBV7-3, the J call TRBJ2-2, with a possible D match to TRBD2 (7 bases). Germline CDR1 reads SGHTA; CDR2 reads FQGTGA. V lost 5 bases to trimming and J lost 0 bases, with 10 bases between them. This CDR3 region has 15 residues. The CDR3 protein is CASSPGGANTGELFF. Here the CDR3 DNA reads TGTGCCAGCAGCCCGGGGGGCGCGAACACCGGGGAGCTGTTTTTT.